The T cell receptor beta chain under discussion was sequenced for a study of T cell responses to AZD1222 COVID-19 vaccine. The CDR3 loop spans 15 amino acids. Trimming took 5 bases from V and 5 from J; bases not matched to a gene: 7. Looked up from germline, CDR1 is SEHNR and CDR2 is FQNEAQ (reference sequence). In regard to this clone: Its antigen is unknown.

Measured with immunoSEQ multiplex PCR; TCRdb has only the in-frame clones, and not every one. The profile covers 200,000 or so clones, with approximately 94% appearing a single time and over 7.5% taken by the ten largest. Study-wide findings and caveats: Within unmutated variant regions lay the reported targets of nearly half of spike-specific TCRs.

Sample: peripheral blood, taken on day 0 of AZD1222 vaccination. The chain employs TRBV7-9 and TRBJ2-2; 8 bases map to TRBD1. The sequence came from an adult in good health. DNA for the CDR3: TGTGCCAGCAGCAGGACAGGGTTTGAGACCGGGGAGCTGTTTTTT. This sequence encodes CASSRTGFETGELFF.